The 3 T cell receptor beta chains in this list originate from one sample, sequenced in a study of blood T cell repertoires in COVID-19. Sequencing was performed with immunoSEQ multiplex PCR; in TCRdb, only in-frame clones are kept and a portion is missing. The sample carries around 100,000 clones, roughly nine tenths recorded once. The sequenced material came from peripheral blood. Receptor source: a man aged 35 to 55 with acute or convalescent COVID-19.

The chain employs TRBV2 and TRBJ2-7; 12 positions agree with TRBD2. This CDR3 region has 13 residues. V shed 8 bases and J 6 bases; nucleotides not matched to a gene: 5. Per the germline V gene, CDR1 is SNHLY and CDR2 is FYNNEI. The CDR3: CASRLAGGPEQYF. CDR3 DNA: TGTGCCAGCCGTCTAGCGGGGGGGCCCGAGCAGTACTTC.

The chain couples TRBV5-1 to TRBJ1-5, with D maybe TRBD1 (6 bases). The CDR3 is 18 amino acids. The germline gives CDR1 SGHRS, CDR2 YFSETQ. V lost 0 bases, J lost 2 bases, and 18 bases lay in between. The CDR3 region has the DNA TGCGCCAGCAGCTTGGGAGGACCCGGGGCAGGGGGCAATCAGCCCCAGCATTTT. Translating it yields CASSLGGPGAGGNQPQHF.

J is TRBJ2-7 and V is TRBV19, with a tentative D call TRBD2 (5 bases). The CDR3 is made up of 14 amino acids. V lost 4 bases to trimming and J lost 5 bases, with 15 bases between them. Germline CDR1 LNHDA, CDR2 SQIVND (reference sequence). The CDR3 coding sequence is TGTGCCAGTAGTAGGGAGCTCACTGGGGACGAGCAGTACTTC. Amino acids: CASSRELTGDEQYF. The whole variable domain, remainder taken from reference TRBV19 and TRBJ2-7, is DGGITQSPKYLFRKEGQNVTLSCEQNLNHDAMYWYRQDPGQGLRLIYYSQIVNDFQKGDIAEGYSVSREKKESFPLTVTSAQKNPTAFYLCASSRELTGDEQYFGPGTRLTVT.